A selection of T cell receptor beta chains follows, all from one sample in a study of cytomegalovirus exposure and HLA in healthy donors. TCRdb's table, derived via immunoSEQ multiplex PCR, lists solely in-frame clones and lacks some. The repertoire holds under 150,000 clones, with roughly 85% as singletons. Sequenced material: PBMCs. The receptors derive from a man aged 35 to 55 in good health and CMV-seronegative. Both conserved end residues are part of each CDR3. A D gene is named only where the DNA matches it firmly. The size of a clone is reported for some rows only, either as once, few or many, or as a class for expanded clones.

TRBV30,TRBD2,.,TRBJ2-1,CAWSVAGGPPEGFF,TGTGCCTGGAGTGTCGCGGGGGGCCCCCCCGAGGGATTCTTC
TRBV5-1,TRBD2,.,TRBJ2-1,CASSLQRGSKDEQFF,TGCGCCAGCAGCTTGCAGCGCGGGAGTAAGGATGAGCAGTTCTTC
TRBV4-2,TRBD2,.,TRBJ2-1,CASSQWGLAGVDEQFF,TGTGCCAGCAGCCAATGGGGACTAGCGGGAGTTGATGAGCAGTTCTTC
TRBV27,TRBD1,once,TRBJ1-4,CASRETGGVESLKLFF,TGTGCCAGCAGGGAGACAGGGGGCGTAGAGTCGTTAAAACTGTTTTTT
TRBV5-1,.,.,TRBJ1-1,CASSLEGRVDTEAFF,TGCGCCAGCAGCTTGGAAGGCAGGGTGGACACTGAAGCTTTCTTT
TRBV25-1,.,.,TRBJ1-2,CASRGGVDNYGYTF,TGTGCCAGCAGAGGGGGGGTAGATAACTATGGCTACACCTTC
TRBV7-9,.,once,TRBJ1-1,CASRLPGDMMNTEAFF,TGTGCCAGCAGGCTCCCAGGGGACATGATGAACACTGAAGCTTTCTTT
TRBV5-4,.,.,TRBJ2-6,CASSLGRAGANVLTF,TGTGCCAGCAGCTTGGGCCGGGCTGGGGCCAACGTCCTGACTTTC
TRBV5-1,.,few,TRBJ1-4,CASSSGTVENEKLFF,TGCGCCAGCAGTTCCGGGACTGTTGAGAATGAAAAACTGTTTTTT
TRBV2,.,.,TRBJ2-3,CASSVLADSTDTQYF,TGTGCCAGCAGCGTACTAGCAGATAGCACAGATACGCAGTATTTT
TRBV7-8,.,.,TRBJ1-1,CASSLVRDTEAFF,TGTGCCAGCAGCTTAGTTAGAGACACTGAAGCTTTCTTT
TRBV5-1,TRBD1,.,TRBJ1-6,CASSLRDSQNSPLHF,TGCGCCAGCAGCTTGAGGGACAGCCAAAATTCACCCCTCCACTTT
TRBV5-1,TRBD1,.,TRBJ2-2,CASRPGQGDTGELFF,TGCGCCAGCAGGCCCGGACAGGGGGACACCGGGGAGCTGTTTTTT
TRBV7-3,.,few,TRBJ2-2,CASSLTGANTGELFF,TGTGCCAGCAGCTTAACCGGGGCGAACACCGGGGAGCTGTTTTTT
TRBV23-1,.,.,TRBJ1-5,CASSQSADQPQHF,TGCGCCAGCAGTCAATCAGCGGATCAGCCCCAGCATTTT
TRBV6-6,TRBD2,.,TRBJ2-1,CASSFSGRAHNEQFF,TGTGCCAGCAGTTTTAGCGGGAGGGCCCACAATGAGCAGTTCTTC
TRBV4-1,.,.,TRBJ2-5,CASSQEPQETQYF,TGCGCCAGCAGCCAAGAACCCCAGGAGACCCAGTACTTC
TRBV5-8,.,.,TRBJ1-3,CASPLGGGVNTIYF,TGTGCCAGCCCCCTAGGTGGAGGGGTTAACACCATATATTTT
TRBV19,TRBD1,once,TRBJ1-5,CASSISGQAYGNQPQHF,TGTGCCAGTAGTATATCGGGACAGGCCTACGGCAATCAGCCCCAGCATTTT
TRBV21-1,.,.,TRBJ2-7,CASSNYQFYEQYF,TGTGCCAGCAGCAATTACCAGTTTTACGAGCAGTACTTC
TRBV18,TRBD2,.,TRBJ2-2,CASSPLSGGTGELFF,TGTGCCAGCTCACCACTGAGCGGGGGCACCGGGGAGCTGTTTTTT
TRBV9,TRBD1,.,TRBJ1-2,CASRPTGEAYGYTF,TGTGCCAGCAGGCCGACAGGGGAGGCCTATGGCTACACCTTC
TRBV11-3,.,.,TRBJ2-5,CASSHEDSPQETQYF,TGTGCCAGCAGCCATGAGGACAGCCCACAAGAGACCCAGTACTTC
TRBV29-1,TRBD2,.,TRBJ2-2,CSVARTRANTGELFF,TGCAGCGTTGCCAGGACTAGGGCGAACACCGGGGAGCTGTTTTTT
TRBV21-1,.,.,TRBJ2-1,CASSKGPSTLEGQFF,TGTGCCAGCAGCAAAGGGCCTAGCACTCTAGAGGGGCAGTTCTTC
TRBV5-1,TRBD2,.,TRBJ2-3,CASSSTSGRGGDTQYF,TGCGCCAGCAGCTCGACTAGCGGGAGGGGGGGAGATACGCAGTATTTT
TRBV7-2,TRBD2,.,TRBJ2-1,CASSFSGNNEQFF,TGTGCCAGCAGCTTTAGCGGGAACAATGAGCAGTTCTTC
TRBV5-1,.,.,TRBJ2-7,CASSLGRGSDEQYF,TGCGCCAGCAGCTTGGGGCGGGGATCGGACGAGCAGTACTTC
TRBV19,TRBD1,few,TRBJ2-7,CASSVGQGPYEQYF,TGTGCCAGTAGTGTCGGACAGGGTCCCTACGAGCAGTACTTC
TRBV7-2,TRBD2,.,TRBJ2-3,CASSWTSADTQYF,TGTGCCAGCAGCTGGACTAGCGCGGATACGCAGTATTTT
TRBV9,.,once,TRBJ2-2,CASSGSRGGSSGELFF,TGTGCCAGCAGCGGATCCCGGGGTGGTTCCTCCGGGGAGCTGTTTTTT
TRBV19,TRBD2,.,TRBJ2-2,CASRLLAGTSNTGELFF,TGTGCCAGTAGACTACTAGCGGGGACATCGAACACCGGGGAGCTGTTTTTT
TRBV9,TRBD1,.,TRBJ2-2,CASSGDRGYTGELFF,TGTGCCAGCAGCGGAGACAGGGGATACACCGGGGAGCTGTTTTTT
TRBV5-1,TRBD1,.,TRBJ2-7,CASSLAPGQDLPYEQYF,TGCGCCAGCAGCTTGGCCCCAGGACAGGACCTCCCGTACGAGCAGTACTTC
TRBV20-1,.,few,TRBJ2-7,CSARVTYEQYF,TGCAGTGCTAGAGTCACCTACGAGCAGTACTTC
TRBV7-9,.,.,TRBJ1-1,CSSSGADTEAFF,TGTTCCAGCTCAGGGGCCGACACTGAAGCTTTCTTT
TRBV19,.,.,TRBJ1-1,CASSYSPNVVNTEAFF,TGTGCCAGTAGTTACTCTCCGAATGTGGTGAACACTGAAGCTTTCTTT
TRBV5-4,TRBD1,.,TRBJ2-3,CASSFLDRASTDTQYF,TGTGCCAGCAGCTTCCTGGACAGGGCGAGCACAGATACGCAGTATTTT
TRBV7-8,.,.,TRBJ1-5,CASSSLGGDYSNQPQHF,TGTGCCAGCAGCTCCCTTGGTGGGGACTATAGCAATCAGCCCCAGCATTTT
TRBV5-6,TRBD1,.,TRBJ1-2,CASSPQWTGGAFGYTF,TGTGCCAGCAGCCCACAATGGACAGGGGGAGCTTTTGGCTACACCTTC
TRBV9,.,.,TRBJ2-2,CASSPPTGNTGELFF,TGTGCCAGCAGCCCCCCGACAGGGAACACCGGGGAGCTGTTTTTT
TRBV6-5,.,few,TRBJ2-2,CASSSNTGELFF,TGTGCCAGCAGTTCAAACACCGGGGAGCTGTTTTTT
TRBV5-4,TRBD2,once,TRBJ2-1,CASSHTSGRSNEQFF,TGTGCCAGCAGCCACACTAGCGGGAGGTCCAATGAGCAGTTCTTC